These 12 T cell receptor beta chains were sequenced from one sample in a study of a mutant IDH1 vaccine in newly diagnosed glioma. Generated by immunoSEQ multiplex PCR, the TCRdb table keeps only in-frame clones and is missing some. Found here are under 90,000 clones, 79% of them singletons; the top ten hold approximately 8%. As for time point: baseline, week 1 (first vaccination visit). Treatment reported: pre-vaccination baseline after standard-of-care therapy. The sequences come from PBMCs, collected from a glioma patient treated with radiotherapy, temozolomide or both. The receptors derive from a man between 50 and 59 years old with glioma.

This clone was observed a few times. The chain is built from TRBV28 and TRBJ1-1; TRBD1 aligns across 9 bases. The CDR3 totals 13 residues. The V gene end was trimmed by 5 bases and the J gene end by 6 bases; junction bases not matched to a gene: 4. CDR1 is MDHEN, CDR2 SYDVKM, per germline. CDR3 sequence: CASSPQGAPEAFF. In nucleotides, the CDR3 is TGTGCCAGCAGTCCACAGGGGGCGCCTGAAGCTTTCTTT.

This chain links TRBV6-5 with TRBJ1-5; tentatively, D is TRBD1 (5 bases). The V and J ends lost 6 bases and 0 bases respectively, with 9 bases between them. The CDR3 is 14 amino acids. The germline gives CDR1 MNHEY, CDR2 SVGAGI. Written as DNA, the CDR3 is TGTGCCAGCAGACCAGGGAGTAGCAATCAGCCCCAGCATTTT. The encoded protein is CASRPGSSNQPQHF.

The chain links TRBV4-1 to TRBJ2-7; D gene unclear. The germline V and J ends were trimmed by 3 bases and 0 bases, with 9 bases remaining between them. Germline V gives CDR1 MGHRA, CDR2 YSYEKL. This CDR3 region has 14 residues. The CDR3 DNA reads as TGCGCCAGCAGCCAGGGTACCAGCTCCTACGAGCAGTACTTC. This translates into CASSQGTSSYEQYF.

The chain employs TRBV9 and TRBJ2-3; D possibly corresponds to TRBD1 (5 bases). V was pared by 0 bases and J by 3 bases, with 14 bases between. The germline V gene has CDR1 SGDLS and CDR2 YYNGEE. The CDR3 runs 16 residues. The CDR3: CASSVVDGALTDTQYF. The CDR3, as DNA: TGTGCCAGCAGCGTAGTGGATGGGGCCCTTACAGATACGCAGTATTTT.

The J gene is TRBJ2-7, the V gene TRBV5-6; perhaps TRBD1 as D (6 bases). CDR1 and CDR2 (germline): SGHDT, YYEEEE. The CDR3 loop spans 15 amino acids. Trimming shortened V by 4 bases and J by 4 bases, and 18 bases separated the two germline ends. The CDR3 coding sequence is TGTGCCAGCAGCCCTCAAACAGGGAAAATATACGAGCAGTACTTC. Translation gives CASSPQTGKIYEQYF. Full variable domain (outside the CDR3, taken from reference TRBV5-6 and TRBJ2-7): DAGVTQSPTHLIKTRGQQVTLRCSPKSGHDTVSWYQQALGQGPQFIFQYYEEEERQRGNFPDRFSGHQFPNYSSELNVNALLLGDSALYLCASSPQTGKIYEQYFGPGTRLTVT.

The V gene is TRBV5-6, the J gene TRBJ1-1; D is possibly TRBD1 (5 bases). In germline, CDR1 is SGHDT, CDR2 YYEEEE. CDR3 length: 14 amino acids. With 2 bases removed from V and 8 bases from J, the gap between germline ends came to 16 bases. The CDR3 loop reads CASSLGSRVAEAFF. The CDR3, as DNA: TGTGCCAGCAGCTTAGGAAGCAGGGTGGCCGAAGCTTTCTTT. Based on the CDR3 plus reference TRBV5-6 and TRBJ1-1, the full variable domain is DAGVTQSPTHLIKTRGQQVTLRCSPKSGHDTVSWYQQALGQGPQFIFQYYEEEERQRGNFPDRFSGHQFPNYSSELNVNALLLGDSALYLCASSLGSRVAEAFFGQGTRLTVV.

This chain connects TRBV9 to TRBJ1-2; tentative D call: TRBD1 (5 bases). Germline-derived CDR1 and CDR2 are SGDLS and YYNGEE. Deletions cut 3 bases from V and 8 bases from J, with 14 bases between. The CDR3 totals 13 residues. The CDR3 DNA sequence: TGTGCCAGCAGCGGGCAGGGAATTGGGGGCTACACCTTC. Its protein product is CASSGQGIGGYTF.

This chain connects TRBV11-2 to TRBJ2-5; D gene ambiguous. Per germline, CDR1 SGHAT and CDR2 FQNNGV. This CDR3 has 14 residues. The CDR3 protein is CSPPKGLFQETQYF. The CDR3, as DNA: TGTTCTCCACCGAAAGGGCTTTTCCAAGAGACCCAGTACTTC.

V gene TRBV5-1 combines with J gene TRBJ2-1; 9 bases match TRBD1. The CDR3 length is 15 residues. Unmatched junction bases numbered 7, after V lost 0 bases and J lost 9 bases. CDR1 is SGHRS and CDR2 is YFSETQ in the germline V gene. Here the CDR3 reads CASSLGGQGSTEQFF. CDR3 in DNA: TGCGCCAGCAGCTTGGGAGGACAGGGGTCGACTGAGCAGTTCTTC.

This clone appeared a few times. Germline is not matched at one junction end, which may reflect a read error. J is TRBJ1-1 and V is TRBV30, with 9 bases that match TRBD1. Germline assignment: CDR1 GTSNPN and CDR2 SVGIG (reference sequence). This CDR3 contains 10 residues. This CDR3 reads CAWSVPGTGF. In nucleotides, the CDR3 is TGTGCCTGGAGTGTACCTGGGACAGGGTTT.

A remark on this clone: Other DNA sequences in the sample encode the same CDR3. The chain couples TRBV29-1 to TRBJ1-2; maybe TRBD1 (6 bases). The CDR3 loop spans 11 amino acids. With 6 bases removed from V and 8 bases from J, the gap between germline ends came to 13 bases. Per the germline V gene, CDR1 is SQVTM and CDR2 is ANQGSEA. The CDR3 DNA sequence: TGCAGCGTCGAACAGGGTCGGGGCTACACCTTC. This codes for CSVEQGRGYTF.

The chain combines TRBV5-6 with TRBJ1-3; D might be TRBD1 (6 bases). Germline V gene data show CDR1 as SGHDT and CDR2 as YYEEEE. The ends were cut back, 1 base at V and 4 bases at J, with 15 bases in the middle. CDR3 size: 16 residues. The CDR3 reads CASSLRAGAGGNTIYF. For the CDR3, the DNA is TGTGCCAGCAGCTTGCGTGCAGGGGCAGGGGGAAACACCATATATTTT.